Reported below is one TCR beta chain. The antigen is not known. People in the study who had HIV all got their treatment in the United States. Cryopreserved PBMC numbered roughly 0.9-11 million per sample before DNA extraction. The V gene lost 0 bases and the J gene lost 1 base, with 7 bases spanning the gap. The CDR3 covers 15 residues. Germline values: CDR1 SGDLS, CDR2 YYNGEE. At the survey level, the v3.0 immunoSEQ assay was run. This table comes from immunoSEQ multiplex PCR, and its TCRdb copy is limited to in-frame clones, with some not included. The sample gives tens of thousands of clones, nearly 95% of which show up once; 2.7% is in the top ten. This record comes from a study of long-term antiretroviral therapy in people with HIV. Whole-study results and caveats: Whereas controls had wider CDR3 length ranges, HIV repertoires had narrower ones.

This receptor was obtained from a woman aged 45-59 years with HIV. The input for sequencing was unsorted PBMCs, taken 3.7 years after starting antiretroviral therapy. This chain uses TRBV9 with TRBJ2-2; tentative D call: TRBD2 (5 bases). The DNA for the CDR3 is TGTGCCAGCAGCGTAGGAGGGCTGAACACCGGGGAGCTGTTTTTT. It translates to CASSVGGLNTGELFF.